The TCR beta chain described here comes from a study of shared clonotypes between healthy human individuals. Study at large: The composition of the donors was a couple of women and a few men aged 18 to 49.

Deep-level settings were used for running the assay. Sequencing used immunoSEQ multiplex PCR; TCRdb keeps in-frame clones, though not all of them. The table has roughly 2.6 million clones, roughly nine tenths seen once. Trimming shortened V by 3 bases and J by 0 bases, and 23 bases separated the two germline ends. The germline V gene has CDR1 KGHSH and CDR2 LQKENI. This CDR3 contains 19 residues. About this clone: Its antigen is currently unknown.

Whole-study results and caveats: In general, naive subsets displayed greater estimated richness than memory subsets did.

There were only Caucasian adults among the donors, and all lived in Nashville, Tennessee. The sequenced sample was naive CD4+ T cells sorted from blood. As to subset: CD45RA+ positively selected. The genes are TRBV18 and TRBJ1-1, with D possibly matching TRBD1 (6 bases). This clonotype originated in a man aged 18 to 30 in good health. The CDR3 here is CASSPLGGAQGLMNTEAFF. Written as DNA, the CDR3 is TGTGCCAGCTCACCCCTCGGGGGGGCGCAAGGACTAATGAACACTGAAGCTTTCTTT.